The 6 T cell receptor beta chains reported below all come from one sample, sequenced in a study of OX40 agonist ivuxolimab in advanced cancers. The repertoire was sequenced with immunoSEQ multiplex PCR; TCRdb's copy has only in-frame clones and lacks some. The sample lists about 40,000 clones, 85% to 90% occurring once. The sequences come from CD4+ or CD8+ T cells sorted from blood, collected in a trial of the OX40 agonist ivuxolimab. These receptors all stem from an adult with an advanced solid tumor such as melanoma, head and neck, liver or kidney cancer.

The chain carries TRBV11-1 and TRBJ2-5, with no clear D. The better agreement between TRBJ2-7 and the DNA end casts doubt on the J call. From germline, CDR1 is SGHAT and CDR2 FQDESV (reference sequence). The CDR3 runs to 12 residues. CDR3 region: CASSLGIYEQYF. In DNA form, the CDR3 reads TGTGCCAGCAGCTTAGGCATTTACGAGCAGTACTTC.

This chain joins TRBV11-2 and TRBJ2-7, with 8 bases fitting TRBD1. The junction had 5 bases not matched to a gene; V was cut back by 4 bases and J by 3 bases. Germline V lookup: CDR1 SGHAT, CDR2 FQNNGV. This CDR3 has 14 residues. Here the CDR3 DNA reads TGTGCCAGCAGCTCCGGGACAGGTGACTACGAGCAGTACTTC. Translated, it gives CASSSGTGDYEQYF. The full variable domain, in which reference TRBV11-2 and TRBJ2-7 provide the parts outside the CDR3, is EAGVAQSPRYKIIEKRQSVAFWCNPISGHATLYWYQQILGQGPKLLIQFQNNGVVDDSQLPKDRFSAERLKGVDSTLKIQPAKLEDSAVYLCASSSGTGDYEQYFGPGTRLTVT.

This clone has just a few counts. One junction end does not reproduce the germline sequence, and a read error may be involved. V gene TRBV7-7 combines with J gene TRBJ1-3; TRBD1 matches 8 bases. The CDR3 length is 15 residues. Germline CDR1 and CDR2: SSHAT and FNYEAQ (reference sequence). This chain's CDR3 is CASSHGTGSGNTIYF. The CDR3 nucleotides read TGTGCTAGCAGCCACGGGACAGGATCTGGAAACACCATATATTTT. Full variable domain (remainder filled in from reference TRBV7-7 and TRBJ1-3): GAGVSQSPRYKVTKRGQDVTLRCDPISSHATLYWYQQALGQGPEFLTYFNYEAQPDKSGLPSDRFSAERPEGSISTLTIQRTEQRDSAMYRCASSHGTGSGNTIYFGEGSWLTVV.

V is TRBV27 and J is TRBJ2-7, with D possibly matching TRBD2 (6 bases). This CDR3 region has 15 residues. The ends were cut back, 2 bases at V and 0 bases at J, with 11 bases in the middle. CDR1 is MNHEY, CDR2 SMNVEV, per germline (reference sequence). CDR3 in DNA: TGTGCCAGCAGTTTAGCGGGATCTAGCTCCTACGAGCAGTACTTC. This encodes CASSLAGSSSYEQYF.

This rearrangement joins TRBV5-1 to TRBJ2-7; TRBD1 might be the D (6 bases). CDR3 length: 13 amino acids. V was cut by 3 bases and J by 3 bases, with 10 bases left in between. Germline-derived CDR1 and CDR2 are SGHRS and YFSETQ. CDR3 sequence (DNA): TGCGCCAGCAGCTATGGACAGATCTACGAGCAGTACTTC. Translation: CASSYGQIYEQYF.

The J gene is TRBJ1-5, the V gene TRBV6-5; TRBD1 matches at 9 bases. This CDR3 comprises 14 residues. Germline V CDR1 and CDR2: MNHEY, SVGAGI. V lost 6 bases to trimming and J lost 5 bases; unmatched junction nucleotides: 5. CDR3 in amino acids: CASRTGGLDQPQHF. CDR3 in DNA: TGTGCCAGCAGGACAGGGGGTTTGGATCAGCCCCAGCATTTT.